The present entry profiles one T cell receptor beta chain with its context. This clone was seen only a few times. No cognate antigen has been identified for it. No base qualities exist here, and no much larger clone lies one base off it. The data derive from a study of sequential checkpoint blockade in melanoma (dated by TCRdb to the late 2010s). In terms of the full investigation: Patients were randomized 1:1 to first-line nivolumab followed by ipilimumab (arm A) or ipilimumab followed by nivolumab (arm B). Maintenance nivolumab came after each of the two trial sequences. General conclusions and limits of the study: Validation of the response-prediction model combining TCR metrics and mutation burden is needed in larger, independent patient cohorts.

Read against the paper, the sample's treatment or condition label means: randomized to nivolumab then ipilimumab (arm A) or the reverse (arm B). None of the patients in the trial had previously been given DNA-damaging chemotherapy. Thawed PBMCs were sorted on a FACS Aria II flow cytometer to isolate live CD3+CD8+ cells negative for CD19 and CD56. Samples came from patients with melanoma in CheckMate 064, a randomized, open-label phase II trial of sequential checkpoint blockade. Peripheral blood mononuclear cells were collected by leukapheresis, purified with Ficoll-Paque, and frozen in human serum with approximately 9.4% DMSO. Purity of sorted blood CD3+CD8+ cells was verified at >98% immediately after sorting, followed by DNA extraction. TCRbeta CDR3 regions were immunosequenced from genomic DNA with the immunoSEQ Assay. Genomic DNA was amplified by bias-controlled multiplex PCR before high-throughput sequencing. In the original analysis: To quantify the absolute abundance of each unique TCRbeta CDR3 region, the sequences were collapsed and filtered. Clonality, defined as 1 minus Pielou's evenness, was calculated using only productive rearrangements. A previously published method was used to identify clones with significantly greater frequencies in on-treatment samples than in baseline samples. TCRdb carries this immuneACCESS record with in-frame sequences only. Its versions omit some clonotypes, under half of them owing to an unresolved V gene in the studies checked, with the rest unexplained. V and J calls and clone size are those listed in that table; D and trimming were worked out from the DNA. For this sample there are 15,000 to 20,000 clones; roughly 69% appear just once. In total, the top ten clones hold approximately 17% of the sample.

The sequence was obtained from a human donor with melanoma. This sample comprised CD8+ T cells sorted from blood (inferred from file names), obtained from a patient given nivolumab and ipilimumab in sequence.

The encoded CDR3 is CASSSTDRGVEQYF. The DNA is as follows: TGTGCCAGCAGTTCCACAGACAGGGGAGTCGAGCAGTACTTC. The chain couples TRBV6-5 to TRBJ2-7, with 8 bases matching TRBD1. CDR3 length: 14 amino acids, cysteine to phenylalanine. The sequence is cut down to CDR3 DNA, 42 bases in frame from base 1. The V end gives up 4 bases and the J end 6 bases, leaving 8 bases in the junction not matched to a gene. The germline V gene gives CDR1 as MNHEY and CDR2 as SVGAGI.